Shown below are 18 T cell receptor beta chains from a single sample sequenced in a study of cytomegalovirus exposure and HLA in healthy donors (dated by TCRdb to about 2017). Library generation was performed with the immunoSEQ multiplex PCR assay. For the multiplex PCR, a mixture combining 60 forward primers for TCR Vbeta segments and 13 reverse primers for TCR Jbeta segments was used. TCRdb obtained this table from immuneACCESS and retained in-frame rearrangements with V and J assigned. These tables miss some clones; where compared with another copy, unresolved V genes account for less than half of the shortfall, and the remainder is unexplained. The sample table lists fewer than 250,000 clones, about four fifths of them with a count of one. 10% to 13% of the sample is in the top ten clones. The sequencing sample was made of PBMCs. The receptor set was obtained from a woman aged 45-59 years in good health and CMV-seropositive.

V gene TRBV18 combines with J gene TRBJ2-7; perhaps TRBD2 as D (7 bases). CDR1 and CDR2 (germline): KGHSH, LQKENI. CDR3 length: 17 residues. The V end was cut by 3 bases, the J end by 3 bases, with 21 bases between. Here the CDR3 reads CASSPHEGGAPSYEQYF. Here the CDR3 DNA reads TGTGCCAGCTCACCTCACGAGGGGGGGGCTCCAAGCTACGAGCAGTACTTC.

The V and J genes are TRBV4-3 and TRBJ1-1; TRBD1 is a possible D gene (6 bases). Trimming pared 7 bases from V and 1 base from J, leaving 13 bases between. This CDR3 is 14 amino acids long. Looked up from germline, CDR1 is LGHNA and CDR2 is YSLEER. CDR3 sequence: CASKDPQGNTEAFF. The CDR3 DNA reads as TGCGCCAGCAAAGATCCACAGGGGAACACTGAAGCTTTCTTT.

Turning to this clone: Other DNA sequences from this sample encode an identical CDR3 as well. The chain has TRBV19 and TRBJ1-2; D call uncertain. Trimming took off 10 bases at V and 0 bases at J, with 12 bases between the two ends. CDR1 is LNHDA and CDR2 is SQIVND in the germline V gene (reference sequence). CDR3 length: 13 amino acids. The CDR3 is CATLGGPNYGYTF. The CDR3 DNA is TGTGCCACGCTCGGAGGGCCTAACTATGGCTACACCTTC.

The genes are TRBV5-1 and TRBJ2-5; D perhaps matches TRBD1 (6 bases). This CDR3 comprises 16 residues. Germline-derived CDR1 and CDR2 are SGHRS and YFSETQ. The germline V and J ends were trimmed by 1 base and 5 bases, with 18 bases remaining between them. In nucleotides, the CDR3 is TGCGCCAGCAGCTTGACAGGGAACGTTTACCTGGAGACCCAGTACTTC. Its protein is CASSLTGNVYLETQYF.

The chain has TRBV7-2 and TRBJ2-5; TRBD2 matches 8 bases. With the DNA end fitting TRBJ2-7 better, the J assignment may be wrong. The CDR3 is made up of 16 amino acids. Germline-derived CDR1 and CDR2 are SGHTA and FQGNSA. As DNA, the CDR3 is TGTGCCAGCAGCTCGCCCCTTTTAGCGGGGATCTACGAGCAGTACTTC. Protein sequence: CASSSPLLAGIYEQYF.

The V and J genes are TRBV5-1 and TRBJ2-3; TRBD1 matches 10 bases. The junction had 10 bases not matched to a gene; V was cut back by 0 bases and J by 9 bases. The germline CDR1 and CDR2 sequences are SGHRS and YFSETQ. The CDR3 consists of 16 residues. CDR3 loop: CASSLGGTGDSGTQYF. CDR3 coding DNA: TGCGCCAGCAGCTTGGGTGGGACAGGGGATTCGGGGACGCAGTATTTT. Drawing the rest from reference TRBV5-1 and TRBJ2-3, the complete variable domain is KAGVTQTPRYLIKTRGQQVTLSCSPISGHRSVSWYQQTPGQGLQFLFEYFSETQRNKGNFPGRFSGRQFSNSRSEMNVSTLELGDSALYLCASSLGGTGDSGTQYFGPGTRLTVL.

The chain links TRBV7-2 to TRBJ1-2, with 8 positions matching TRBD1. Germline V CDR1 and CDR2: SGHTA, FQGNSA. This CDR3 contains 15 residues. J gave up 8 bases and V 1 base, and 9 bases lay outside the gene matches. The CDR3 DNA follows: TGTGCCAGCAGCTTAGAGGGTGACAGGGGAGGGGGCTACACCTTC. Translating gives CASSLEGDRGGGYTF.

The chain links TRBV7-9 to TRBJ1-5; D may be TRBD1 (5 bases). CDR1 is SEHNR, CDR2 FQNEAQ, per germline (reference sequence). The ends were cut back, 1 base at V and 1 base at J, with 8 bases in the middle. The CDR3 length is 15 residues. This chain's CDR3 is CASSLGWGSNQPQHF. CDR3 coding DNA: TGTGCCAGCAGCTTAGGGTGGGGCAGCAATCAGCCCCAGCATTTT.

This rearrangement joins TRBV5-1 to TRBJ1-3; TRBD1 might be the D (6 bases). Germline CDR1 is SGHRS and CDR2 is YFSETQ. Trimming took off 5 bases at V and 0 bases at J, with 9 bases between the two ends. The CDR3 totals 14 residues. The CDR3 nucleotides are TGCGCCAGCAGATCAGGGGCCTCTGGAAACACCATATATTTT. It codes for CASRSGASGNTIYF.

The chain carries TRBV7-6 and TRBJ1-5; D may be TRBD1 (6 bases). Germline V gives CDR1 SGHVS, CDR2 FNYEAQ. There are 19 residues in the CDR3. Deletions cut 1 base from V and 0 bases from J, with 19 bases between. In nucleotides, the CDR3 is TGTGCCAGCAGCTTAGTCCCGTCCCGGACAGTAAATAGCAATCAGCCCCAGCATTTT. This sequence encodes CASSLVPSRTVNSNQPQHF.

The rearrangement links TRBV20-1 to TRBJ2-5; 9 bases agree with TRBD1. The end of the DNA aligns better with TRBJ2-7, so the J call may be wrong. There are 11 residues in the CDR3. Germline V lookup: CDR1 DFQATT, CDR2 SNEGSKA (reference sequence). Here the CDR3 reads CSADRGVEQYF. The CDR3 nucleotides read TGCAGTGCTGACAGGGGGGTCGAGCAGTACTTC.

The V call is TRBV7-2, the J call TRBJ2-5, with unresolved D. CDR1 and CDR2 (germline): SGHTA, FQGNSA. The CDR3 runs to 11 residues. The V and J ends lost 5 bases and 1 base respectively, with 2 bases between them. Written as DNA, the CDR3 is TGTGCCAGCAGCCGCCAAGAGACCCAGTACTTC. Protein product: CASSRQETQYF. Supplemented by reference TRBV7-2 and TRBJ2-5, the full variable domain reads GAGVSQSPSNKVTEKGKDVELRCDPISGHTALYWYRQSLGQGLEFLIYFQGNSAPDKSGLPSDRFSAERTGGSVSTLTIQRTQQEDSAVYLCASSRQETQYFGPGTRLLVL.

J is TRBJ1-2 and V is TRBV6-6; TRBD1 aligns across 11 bases. Germline V lookup: CDR1 MNHNY, CDR2 SVGAGI (reference sequence). V dropped 6 bases and J dropped 7; count of bases not matched to a gene: 10. CDR3 size: 15 residues. CDR3 amino acids: CASSNTGQGVFGYTF. The CDR3 region has the DNA TGTGCCAGCAGCAACACGGGACAGGGGGTTTTTGGCTACACCTTC.

This chain joins TRBV19 and TRBJ1-6, with 7 bases that match TRBD1. The CDR3 contains 15 residues. V lost 2 bases to trimming and J lost 8 bases; unmatched junction nucleotides: 6. CDR1 is LNHDA, CDR2 SQIVND, per germline (reference sequence). CDR3 coding DNA: TGTGCCAGTAGTATAAGGAGGGGGACAGATTCACCCCTCCACTTT. It yields the protein CASSIRRGTDSPLHF.

The genes are TRBV5-4 and TRBJ2-3, with unresolved D. V was cut by 7 bases and J by 3 bases, with 18 bases left in between. The CDR3 contains 15 residues. CDR1 is SGHNT, CDR2 YYREEE, per germline (reference sequence). The chain's CDR3 is CASVTMGRPTDTQYF. CDR3 DNA: TGTGCCAGCGTAACCATGGGCCGGCCGACAGATACGCAGTATTTT.

Remarks on this clone: Different DNA sequences within this sample yield the same CDR3. The rearrangement uses TRBV4-1 and TRBJ2-2; TRBD2 is a possible D gene (6 bases). V dropped 3 bases and J dropped 6 bases, with 14 bases sitting between them. The CDR3 extends over 15 amino acids. From germline, CDR1 is MGHRA and CDR2 YSYEKL. The CDR3 sequence is CASSQKPLAPGELFF. CDR3 nucleotides: TGCGCCAGCAGCCAGAAGCCGCTAGCGCCCGGGGAGCTGTTTTTT.

The J gene is TRBJ2-7, the V gene TRBV7-3; TRBD1 matches 7 bases. Germline lookup yields CDR1 SGHTA and CDR2 FQGTGA. This CDR3 spans 15 amino acids. V trimming: 0 bases; J trimming: 2 bases; junction bases outside the gene matches: 4. CDR3: CASSLTAGGPYEQYF. The CDR3 coding sequence is TGTGCCAGCAGCTTAACCGCAGGGGGACCCTACGAGCAGTACTTC.

The sample holds one count of this clone. The chain employs TRBV18 and TRBJ1-1; 7 nucleotides align to TRBD1. Per the germline V gene, CDR1 is KGHSH and CDR2 is LQKENI. This CDR3 spans 13 amino acids. Trimming took 2 bases from V and 7 from J; bases not matched to a gene: 4. Here the CDR3 DNA reads TGTGCCAGCTCACCAACAGGGGCCCATGAAGCTTTCTTT. It codes for CASSPTGAHEAFF.